This is a list of T cell receptor beta chains from one sample in a study of post-analysis software for immune sequencing data. TCRdb independently ran MiXCR on the PCR reads; one entry per CDR3 protein. Seen here are under 650,000 distinct CDR3 sequences, roughly two fifths observed once, and the top ten hold more than 1.5%. The sample was blood. All receptors come from a girl under 18 with multiple sclerosis. Both conserved end residues are part of each CDR3. D genes are given only for firm matches. A row's size may be missing; if present it is once, few, many or a size class.

TRBV10-3,TRBD1,.,TRBJ1-2,TGTGCCACTGATGAACCGGGACAGGAAGCTAACTATGGCTACACCTTC,CATDEPGQEANYGYTF
TRBV20-1,.,.,TRBJ2-5,TGCAGTGCTAGATCCGAGACCCCTCAAGAGACCCAGTACTTC,CSARSETPQETQYF
TRBV5-1,.,.,TRBJ2-1,TGCGCCAGCAGGGATAAAGCGGCCGGCTCCTACAATGAGCAGTTCTTC,CASRDKAAGSYNEQFF
TRBV10-3,.,.,TRBJ2-7,TGTGCCATCAGTGAATACGCGAGCAGGAGCTACGAGCAGTACTTC,CAISEYASRSYEQYF
TRBV7-9,TRBD1,.,TRBJ2-1,TGTGCCAGCAGCCGGACAGGGATTAATGAGCAGTTCTTC,CASSRTGINEQFF
TRBV12-3/TRBV12-4,.,few,TRBJ1-2,TGTGCCAGCAGTTTATATCGGGGCTACACCTTC,CASSLYRGYTF
TRBV7-3,TRBD2,once,TRBJ2-1,TGTGCCAGCAGCCCGGGACTAGCCGCATTCAATGAGCAGTTCTTC,CASSPGLAAFNEQFF
TRBV5-1,.,.,TRBJ1-2,TGCGCCAGCAGCTTGGGGGCAGCTTTTGGCTACACCTTC,CASSLGAAFGYTF
TRBV12-3/TRBV12-4,.,.,TRBJ1-2,TGTGCCAGCAGGGAAGAGGGTAACTATGGCTACACCTTC,CASREEGNYGYTF
TRBV7-2,.,few,TRBJ2-3,TGTGCCAGCAGCCAAATGCCAGATACGCAGTATTTT,CASSQMPDTQYF
TRBV6-5,.,.,TRBJ2-1,TGTGCCAGCAGTTACAACTGGGAGCCCTACAATGAGCAGTTCTTC,CASSYNWEPYNEQFF
TRBV20-1,TRBD2,few,TRBJ2-3,TGCAGTGCTAGTACGGTTAGCGGGGACCCAGATACGCAGTATTTT,CSASTVSGDPDTQYF
TRBV4-1,.,.,TRBJ2-5,TGCGCCAGCAGCCAACTAAAGTGGTTCCAAGAGACCCAGTACTTC,CASSQLKWFQETQYF
TRBV28,.,once,TRBJ2-1,TGTGCCAGCAGGACTAATACCCCACATCCGTTCTTC,CASRTNTPHPFF
TRBV20-1,TRBD2,.,TRBJ2-3,TGCAGTGGGCTGGGACTAGCGGGAGATGGTACGCAGTATTTT,CSGLGLAGDGTQYF
TRBV6-1,TRBD1,.,TRBJ2-7,TGTGCCAGCAGTAACGGACAGGAGTCCTACGAGCAGTACTTC,CASSNGQESYEQYF
TRBV24-1,.,.,TRBJ1-5,TGTGCCACCAGTGATTTGCAAGGGGGGATTGACAATCAGCCCCAGCATTTT,CATSDLQGGIDNQPQHF
TRBV6-5,.,few,TRBJ1-1,TGTGCCAGCGTTGGTCGACTCCTGAACACTGAAGCTTTCTTT,CASVGRLLNTEAFF
TRBV20-1,.,.,TRBJ2-7,TGCAGTGCCCCGTGGGGCCCCGAGCAGTACTTC,CSAPWGPEQYF
TRBV7-9,.,.,TRBJ2-5,TGTGCCAGCAGACCCCCCCCAGGATCATACCAAGAGACCCAGTACTTC,CASRPPPGSYQETQYF
TRBV6-5,.,once,TRBJ2-7,TGTGCCAGCATTTTTCCGGGACCATCCTACGAGCAGTACTTC,CASIFPGPSYEQYF
TRBV20-1,.,.,TRBJ2-3,TGCAGTGCTTCCAGCGGAGGGAGCACAGATACGCAGTATTTT,CSASSGGSTDTQYF
TRBV12-3/TRBV12-4,.,.,TRBJ2-5,TGTGCCAGCAGTTTGTTTGGTAGCGGACTGTCGGGAGAGACCCAGTACTTC,CASSLFGSGLSGETQYF
TRBV24-1,TRBD1,.,TRBJ1-5,TGTGCCACCAGTGATTCGAGGCGGACAGGGCGAAGAGGCAATCAGCCCCAGCATTTT,CATSDSRRTGRRGNQPQHF
TRBV24-1,.,few,TRBJ2-3,TGCGCCACCGGGGCTAGCACAGATACGCAGTATTTT,CATGASTDTQYF
TRBV20-1,.,.,TRBJ2-7,TGCAGTGCTAGGGGATTCTCCTACGAGCAGTACTTC,CSARGFSYEQYF
TRBV28,TRBD2,few,TRBJ2-3,TGTGCCAGCATGGCGGGAGTGAAAGATACGCAGTATTTT,CASMAGVKDTQYF
TRBV5-1,.,few,TRBJ2-7,TGCGCCAGCAGAAGTAGACAGGACTACGAGCAGTACTTC,CASRSRQDYEQYF
TRBV12-3/TRBV12-4,TRBD1,few,TRBJ1-5,TGTGCCAGCAGACTGGGACAGGCCCCTTCTCCCCAGCATTTT,CASRLGQAPSPQHF
TRBV3-1,.,.,TRBJ2-3,TGTGCCAGCAGCCCCAGGGGTCAGAACTATCCTAACGCAGATACGCAGTATTTT,CASSPRGQNYPNADTQYF
TRBV5-1,TRBD1,.,TRBJ1-2,TGCGCCAGCAGCTCGTCCGGACAGGCGAAAAGTCCTAACTATGGCTACACCTTC,CASSSSGQAKSPNYGYTF
TRBV6-5,.,.,TRBJ2-1,TGTGCCAGCAGTACGGGACAAGGGGAGTTCTTC,CASSTGQGEFF
TRBV10-3,.,.,TRBJ2-7,TGTGCCATCAGTGAGGGACAGTCGTACGAGCAGTACTTC,CAISEGQSYEQYF
TRBV11-1,.,.,TRBJ2-1,TGTGCCAGCAGCTTAAACAGGGATTACAATGAGCAGTTCTTC,CASSLNRDYNEQFF
TRBV7-2,TRBD2,.,TRBJ2-5,TGTGCCAGCAGCTGGGGGACTAGCGGGTTGGGTGAGACCCAGTACTTC,CASSWGTSGLGETQYF
TRBV29-1,TRBD2,.,TRBJ2-7,TGCAGCGTTGCAGCCCCACTAGCGGGAGCCTACGAGCAGTACTTC,CSVAAPLAGAYEQYF
TRBV5-1,.,many,TRBJ2-3,TGCGCCAGCAGCTTGTCGGGAGATACGCAGTATTTT,CASSLSGDTQYF
TRBV20-1,.,.,TRBJ2-5,TGCAGTGCTAGATTCCTGGGAAGCGGGGAGACCCAGTACTTC,CSARFLGSGETQYF
TRBV18,TRBD1,.,TRBJ1-6,TGTGCCAGCTCACCCGACAGGGTCGCCAATTCACCCCTCCACTTT,CASSPDRVANSPLHF
TRBV4-1,.,few,TRBJ2-7,TGCGCCAGCAGCCAAGTCCGTTCGGCAGGGGCGGCCTACGAGCAGTACTTC,CASSQVRSAGAAYEQYF
TRBV6-5,.,.,TRBJ2-5,TGTGCCAGCAGGTTGAGGGGCCAAGAGGCCCAGTACTTC,CASRLRGQEAQYF
TRBV5-8,TRBD2,.,TRBJ2-7,TGTGCCAGCAGCTCGCGGACTAGCTCCTACGAGCAGTACTTC,CASSSRTSSYEQYF
TRBV7-9,.,once,TRBJ2-5,TGTGCCAGCAGCTTAGAGATGGCCCGTAAAGGAGCCGAGACCCAGTACTTC,CASSLEMARKGAETQYF
TRBV18,.,few,TRBJ2-2,TGTGCCAGCTCACCAGGGACCGGGGAGCTGTTTTTT,CASSPGTGELFF
TRBV5-1,.,.,TRBJ2-6,TGCGCCAGCAGCTTGAGCGGCTTGGCCGCGTGGGGCTCTGGGGCCAACGTCCTGACTTTC,CASSLSGLAAWGSGANVLTF
TRBV20-1,.,.,TRBJ2-7,TGCAGTGCGGGTACGTCCGCGGGCGAGCAGTACTTC,CSAGTSAGEQYF
TRBV6-5,.,few,TRBJ1-2,TGTGCCAGCAGTTACTCGAAAGGGGGAGGGAGTGGCTACACCTTC,CASSYSKGGGSGYTF
TRBV14,.,.,TRBJ1-1,TGTGCCAGCAGCAAGGGACCTTACACTGAAGCTTTCTTT,CASSKGPYTEAFF
TRBV20-1,TRBD2,few,TRBJ2-1,TGCAGTGCTAGATACCTAGCGGGGGGTTACAATGAGCAGTTCTTC,CSARYLAGGYNEQFF
TRBV5-1,.,.,TRBJ2-7,TGCGCCAGCAGCTTGGTGTTTGGGGCCCATACGTACTTC,CASSLVFGAHTYF
TRBV5-1,.,few,TRBJ2-1,TGCGCCAGCAGCTCCAGAGAATTTTCGGGCAATGAGCAGTTCTTC,CASSSREFSGNEQFF
TRBV20-1,TRBD2,few,TRBJ2-1,TGCAGTGCTGGGAAAGCGGGAGGGCCGAGTAATGAGCAGTTCTTC,CSAGKAGGPSNEQFF